A single sample gave rise to the 24 T cell receptor beta chains below, sequenced in a study of blood T cell repertoires in COVID-19. Assay: immunoSEQ multiplex PCR; the TCRdb copy retains only in-frame clones and omits some. The table lists 350,000 to 550,000 clones, roughly nine tenths of them singletons. The sample taken for sequencing was PBMCs or T cells enriched from blood (not recorded which). These receptors were obtained from a young woman with acute COVID-19.

The rearrangement joins TRBV5-6 to TRBJ2-2; 7 bases align to TRBD2. Germline V gives CDR1 SGHDT, CDR2 YYEEEE. V lost 2 bases, J lost 6 bases, and 4 bases stayed unmatched. The length of the CDR3 is 14 residues. The CDR3: CASSLAAGAGELFF. The CDR3 DNA sequence: TGTGCCAGCAGCTTAGCGGCGGGAGCCGGGGAGCTGTTTTTT.

The chain combines TRBV15 with TRBJ2-3, with D perhaps TRBD1 (6 bases). V shed 4 bases and J shed 0 bases, with 17 bases lying between them. Germline CDR1 LNHNV, CDR2 YYDKDF (reference sequence). The CDR3 sequence is 17 residues long. The CDR3: CATSTGGWTDSTDTQYF. CDR3 DNA sequence: TGTGCCACCAGCACTGGGGGTTGGACAGACAGCACAGATACGCAGTATTTT.

The gene calls are TRBV7-3 and TRBJ2-3, with D unclear. The germline V and J ends were trimmed by 2 bases and 6 bases, with 6 bases remaining between them. This CDR3 contains 12 residues. CDR1 and CDR2 from the germline V gene are SGHTA and FQGTGA. CDR3 loop: CASSLPRDTQYF. CDR3 nucleotides: TGTGCCAGCAGCTTACCACGGGATACGCAGTATTTT.

The chain combines TRBV10-3 with TRBJ2-3; TRBD2 agrees at 9 bases. V trimming: 0 bases; J trimming: 7 bases; junction bases outside the gene matches: 8. This CDR3 spans 16 amino acids. Germline CDR1 reads ENHRY; CDR2 reads SYGVKD. Here the CDR3 reads CAISESRAGGRYTQYF. DNA for the CDR3: TGTGCCATCAGTGAGTCGAGGGCGGGAGGGCGATATACGCAGTATTTT.

This clone was found a few times. The rearrangement uses TRBV7-9 and TRBJ2-7, with a weak D call TRBD1 (6 bases). Germline CDR1 and CDR2: SEHNR and FQNEAQ (reference sequence). V lost 5 bases and J lost 3, with 17 bases in between. The CDR3 totals 15 residues. The CDR3 loop reads CASSHRVSELYEQYF. CDR3 DNA sequence: TGTGCCAGCAGCCACAGGGTTAGCGAACTCTACGAGCAGTACTTC.

The chain is built from TRBV7-2 and TRBJ1-1; D possibly corresponds to TRBD1 (5 bases). The CDR3 totals 12 residues. Germline CDR1 is SGHTA and CDR2 is FQGNSA. V was clipped by 4 bases and J by 9 bases, with 12 bases between them. CDR3 in amino acids: CASSSGQGQAFF. CDR3 nucleotide sequence: TGTGCCAGCAGCTCCGGACAAGGCCAAGCTTTCTTT.

V and J are TRBV4-1 and TRBJ2-7, with a possible D match to TRBD2 (6 bases). The CDR3 loop spans 15 amino acids. V shed 0 bases and J shed 5 bases, with 14 bases lying between them. Germline CDR1 is MGHRA and CDR2 is YSYEKL. The CDR3 coding sequence is TGCGCCAGCAGCCAAGAGGCGGGAACCGGGGACGAGCAGTACTTC. The encoded protein is CASSQEAGTGDEQYF.

This chain links TRBV15 with TRBJ2-7; D is ambiguous. Trimming cost V 0 bases and J 4 bases, with 4 bases left between them. Germline V gives CDR1 LNHNV, CDR2 YYDKDF (reference sequence). This CDR3 is 12 amino acids long. Written as DNA, the CDR3 is TGTGCCACCAGCAGAGATCGGTACGAGCAGTACTTC. It is translated as CATSRDRYEQYF.

The genes are TRBV28 and TRBJ2-7; 7 nucleotides match TRBD2. The ends lost 3 bases at V and 0 bases at J; junction bases unmatched: 11. Germline CDR1 reads MDHEN; CDR2 reads SYDVKM. This CDR3 contains 17 residues. CDR3 residues: CASSFFVLAEDSYEQYF. In DNA form, the CDR3 reads TGTGCCAGCAGTTTTTTTGTTCTAGCGGAAGACTCCTACGAGCAGTACTTC.

Notes on this clone: Because the CDR3's place on the DNA is in doubt, the DNA is left out and the CDR3 is given as listed by TCRdb. This chain connects TRBV4-3 to TRBJ2-1; no DNA check was done on the table's D call, TRBD1. CDR1 LGHNA and CDR2 YSLEER come from the germline V gene. The CDR3 contains 20 residues when both ends are counted. The CDR3 sequence is CASSQDLHFGGRGSYNEQFF.

The genes are TRBV10-2 and TRBJ1-5, with TRBD1 as a possible D gene (6 bases). The germline V gene has CDR1 WSHSY and CDR2 SAAADI. V dropped 4 bases and J dropped 2 bases, with 9 bases sitting between them. The CDR3 runs 14 residues. The CDR3 nucleotides are TGCGCCAGCAGTGTACAGGGAGGCAATCAGCCCCAGCATTTT. Translation: CASSVQGGNQPQHF.

Points on this clone: The germline gene is not matched at one end of the junction; a read error may be the cause. The chain uses TRBV7-7 and TRBJ2-2; a weak D match, TRBD1 (5 bases). CDR1 and CDR2 (germline): SSHAT, FNYEAQ (reference sequence). This CDR3 contains 16 residues. The CDR3 DNA is TGTGCTAGCAGCTTAGGAACTGGGGCGAAGACCGGGGAGCTGTTTTTT. Translating it yields CASSLGTGAKTGELFF.

J is TRBJ1-1 and V is TRBV7-2, with D maybe TRBD1 (6 bases). The CDR3 is 16 amino acids. Germline V gene sequence: CDR1 SGHTA, CDR2 FQGNSA. Between the trimmed V and J ends, which lost 5 bases and 3 bases, there was a span of 19 bases. The CDR3 is CASSQNAGAGYTEAFF. CDR3 nucleotides: TGTGCCAGCAGCCAAAATGCGGGGGCTGGTTACACTGAAGCTTTCTTT.

The chain employs TRBV7-2 and TRBJ1-6; D is unclear. Trimming shortened V by 5 bases and J by 8 bases, and 16 bases separated the two germline ends. The germline V gene encodes CDR1 SGHTA and CDR2 FQGNSA. This CDR3 has 15 residues. DNA for the CDR3: TGTGCCAGCAGCCTACTGGGCGTCCGAGATTCACCCCTCCACTTT. Encoded protein: CASSLLGVRDSPLHF.

V usage is TRBV29-1 and J usage is TRBJ1-2; TRBD1 matches at 8 bases. The V and J ends lost 5 bases and 2 bases, in that order; junction bases with no gene match: 10. Per the germline V gene, CDR1 is SQVTM and CDR2 is ANQGSEA. The CDR3 runs 15 residues. The CDR3 loop is CSVPRDQGANYGYTF. The CDR3 DNA is TGCAGCGTTCCCAGGGATCAGGGGGCGAACTATGGCTACACCTTC.

The V and J genes are TRBV10-3 and TRBJ2-2, with TRBD1 identical over 8 bases. The CDR3 extends over 15 amino acids. V was pared by 10 bases and J by 3 bases, with 10 bases of the junction left unmatched. From germline, CDR1 is ENHRY and CDR2 SYGVKD. In DNA form, the CDR3 reads TGTGCCACCGCCAGGGAGACAGGGGACACCGGGGAGCTGTTTTTT. Translation: CATARETGDTGELFF.

The CDR3 protein is CATSWANNEQYF. The CDR3 nucleotides read TGTGCCACTTCGTGGGCAAATAACGAGCAGTACTTC. This chain uses TRBV6-5 with TRBJ2-7, with unresolved D. The germline gives CDR1 MNHEY, CDR2 SVGAGI. Trimming cost V 10 bases and J 5 bases, with 15 bases left between them. The CDR3 loop spans 12 amino acids.

In this sample, this clone turned up once. The chain uses TRBV25-1 and TRBJ2-3; 7 nucleotides line up with TRBD2. The CDR3 has 16 residues. Germline trimming cut 1 base from V and 1 base from J; bases unmatched to any gene: 5. The V gene's germline CDR1 is MGHDK and CDR2 SYGVNS. As DNA, the CDR3 is TGTGCCAGCAGTGAATCCCGGGGGAGGGGCACAGATACGCAGTATTTT. Residues: CASSESRGRGTDTQYF.

The V and J genes are TRBV7-2 and TRBJ2-3, with 10 nucleotides matching TRBD2. Trimming cost V 4 bases and J 5 bases; bases outside gene matches: 9. Germline loops: CDR1 SGHTA, CDR2 FQGNSA. The CDR3 sequence is 16 residues long. CDR3 region: CASSSSSGSSGDTQYF. CDR3 nucleotides: TGTGCCAGCAGCTCATCTAGCGGGAGCTCGGGAGATACGCAGTATTTT.

The chain links TRBV7-9 to TRBJ2-5; a weak D match, TRBD1 (5 bases). V was shortened by 3 bases and J by 4 bases, with 9 bases between the two germline ends. The CDR3 loop spans 13 amino acids. In germline, CDR1 is SEHNR, CDR2 FQNEAQ (reference sequence). In nucleotides, the CDR3 is TGTGCCAGCAGCTTCAGGGCCCGAGAGACCCAGTACTTC. Translation: CASSFRARETQYF. The whole variable domain, remainder taken from reference TRBV7-9 and TRBJ2-5, is DTGVSQNPRHKITKRGQNVTFRCDPISEHNRLYWYRQTLGQGPEFLTYFQNEAQLEKSRLLSDRFSAERPKGSFSTLEIQRTEQGDSAMYLCASSFRARETQYFGPGTRLLVL.

The chain links TRBV10-3 to TRBJ2-1, with 9 positions matching TRBD2. The CDR3 length is 16 residues. The junction had 6 bases not matched to a gene; V was cut back by 3 bases and J by 3 bases. The germline gives CDR1 ENHRY, CDR2 SYGVKD. CDR3 DNA sequence: TGTGCCATCAGTGAACCAGGACTAGCGAACTACAATGAGCAGTTCTTC. Amino acid sequence: CAISEPGLANYNEQFF.

The V and J genes are TRBV7-2 and TRBJ2-7; TRBD2 might be the D (5 bases). V was pared by 1 base and J by 5 bases, with 21 bases between. From germline, CDR1 is SGHTA and CDR2 FQGNSA. The CDR3 sequence is 17 residues long. CDR3 DNA: TGTGCCAGCAGCTTAGATTACTTGGCAGGTGGACTTGACGAGCAGTACTTC. Translating it yields CASSLDYLAGGLDEQYF.

The chain joins TRBV5-1 to TRBJ1-1, with unresolved D. This CDR3 has 14 residues. In germline, CDR1 is SGHRS, CDR2 YFSETQ. V was cut by 4 bases and J by 4 bases, with 14 bases left in between. CDR3 DNA sequence: TGCGCCAGCAGCGGAACGGGTCGGTTCACTGAAGCTTTCTTT. This encodes CASSGTGRFTEAFF.

V is TRBV5-1 and J is TRBJ2-1; 9 bases agree with TRBD1. Trimming took 0 bases from V and 5 from J; bases not matched to a gene: 9. CDR1 and CDR2 from the germline V gene are SGHRS and YFSETQ. The CDR3 covers 17 residues. CDR3 coding DNA: TGCGCCAGCAGCTTGGGAGTCGGGACAGGGATGGACAATGAGCAGTTCTTC. Translated, it gives CASSLGVGTGMDNEQFF.